This TCR beta chain was identified in a study of shared clonotypes between healthy human individuals. The CDR3 sequence is 14 residues long. Germline lookup yields CDR1 SGHRS and CDR2 YFSETQ. The germline V and J ends were trimmed by 4 bases and 1 base, with 11 bases remaining between them. Clones were read by immunoSEQ multiplex PCR, and TCRdb kept only the in-frame ones, dropping some. The repertoire holds millions of clones, with 85% to 95% as singletons. This receptor was identified in a man younger than 35 in good health. Some clones in this sample may be carry-over from other donors' samples. The sequencing input was naive CD4+ T cells from PBMCs. Subset given: CD45RA+ positively selected. The gene calls are TRBV5-1 and TRBJ1-1, with D possibly being TRBD1 (5 bases). As DNA, the CDR3 is TGCGCCAGCAGCATAAACCAGGGGAACACTGAAGCTTTCTTT. The encoded protein is CASSINQGNTEAFF.